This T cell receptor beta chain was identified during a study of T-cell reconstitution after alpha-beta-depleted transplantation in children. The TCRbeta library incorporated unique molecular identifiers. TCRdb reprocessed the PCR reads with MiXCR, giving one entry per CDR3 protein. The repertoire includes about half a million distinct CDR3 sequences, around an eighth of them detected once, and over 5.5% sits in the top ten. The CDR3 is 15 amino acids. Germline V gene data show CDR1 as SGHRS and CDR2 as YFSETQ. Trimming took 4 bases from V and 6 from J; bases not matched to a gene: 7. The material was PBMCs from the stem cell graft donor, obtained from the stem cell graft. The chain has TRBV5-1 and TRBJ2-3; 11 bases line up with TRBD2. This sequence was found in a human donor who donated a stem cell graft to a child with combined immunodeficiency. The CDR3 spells CASSRTSGPGDTQYF. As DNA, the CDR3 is TGCGCCAGCAGCCGGACTAGCGGGCCGGGGGATACGCAGTATTTT. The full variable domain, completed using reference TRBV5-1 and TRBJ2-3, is KAGVTQTPRYLIKTRGQQVTLSCSPISGHRSVSWYQQTPGQGLQFLFEYFSETQRNKGNFPGRFSGRQFSNSRSEMNVSTLELGDSALYLCASSRTSGPGDTQYFGPGTRLTVL.